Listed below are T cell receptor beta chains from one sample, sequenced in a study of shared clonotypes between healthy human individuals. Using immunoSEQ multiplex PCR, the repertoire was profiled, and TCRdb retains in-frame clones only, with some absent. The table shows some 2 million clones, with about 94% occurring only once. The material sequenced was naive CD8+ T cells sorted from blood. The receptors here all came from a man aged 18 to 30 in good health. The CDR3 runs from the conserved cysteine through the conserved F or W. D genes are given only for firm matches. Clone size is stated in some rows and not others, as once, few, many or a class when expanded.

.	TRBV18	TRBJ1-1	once	TGTGCCAGCTCACCCCAGGGAGGGGAGACTGAAGCTTTCTTT	CASSPQGGETEAFF
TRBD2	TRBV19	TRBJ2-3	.	TGTGCCAGTAGTTCTAGCGGGAGGGCCCTCACAGATACGCAGTATTTT	CASSSSGRALTDTQYF
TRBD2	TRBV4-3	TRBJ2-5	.	TGCGCCAGCAGCCAAGTCGCTAGCGGAGAGGGGTACCAAGAGACCCAGTACTTC	CASSQVASGEGYQETQYF
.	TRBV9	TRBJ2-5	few	TGTGCCAGCAGCGTAGTGGACAGTTGGGGGGAGACCCAGTACTTC	CASSVVDSWGETQYF
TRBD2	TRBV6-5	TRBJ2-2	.	TGTGCCAGCAGTTACGGGGCGGGGGGCACCGGGGAGCTGTTTTTT	CASSYGAGGTGELFF
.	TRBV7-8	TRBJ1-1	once	TGTGCCAGCAGCCCGACCAGGGGACACACTGAAGCTTTCTTT	CASSPTRGHTEAFF
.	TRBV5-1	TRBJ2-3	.	TGCGCCAGCCGGGCGCACACAGATACGCAGTATTTT	CASRAHTDTQYF
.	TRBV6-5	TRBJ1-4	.	TGTGCCAGCAGGGGCCGGGGGAGGAATGAAAAACTGTTTTTT	CASRGRGRNEKLFF
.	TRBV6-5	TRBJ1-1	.	TGTGCCAGCAGTTACGGGGAGGTCACTGAAGCTTTCTTT	CASSYGEVTEAFF
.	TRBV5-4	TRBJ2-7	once	TGTGCCAGCAGCTTGGCCCCAGGGGCCTACGAGCAGTACTTC	CASSLAPGAYEQYF
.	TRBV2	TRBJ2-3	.	TGTGCCAGCTTGCTTACGGGGGTCACAGATACGCAGTATTTT	CASLLTGVTDTQYF
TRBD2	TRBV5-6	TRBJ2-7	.	TGTGCCAGCAGCTTGATGGAGGGAGGGCTCCTGGGCGAGCAGTACTTC	CASSLMEGGLLGEQYF
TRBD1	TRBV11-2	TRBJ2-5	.	TGTGCCAGCAGCTCTCCGGGACAGGGGGAATCCAGCAGTGAGACCCAGTACTTC	CASSSPGQGESSSETQYF
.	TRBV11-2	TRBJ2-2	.	TGTGCCAGCAGCTTAGAGGGGCGCACCGGGGAGCTGTTTTTT	CASSLEGRTGELFF
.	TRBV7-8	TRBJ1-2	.	TGTGCCAGCAGCCCGTCGGAAGGGAATGGCTACACCTTC	CASSPSEGNGYTF
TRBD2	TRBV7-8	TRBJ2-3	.	TGTGCCAGCAGCTTATGGGCTAGCGGGGATAGCACAGATACGCAGTATTTT	CASSLWASGDSTDTQYF
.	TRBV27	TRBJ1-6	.	TGTGCCAGCAGTTTTATAGCTCTCGGTGATTCACCCCTCCACTTT	CASSFIALGDSPLHF
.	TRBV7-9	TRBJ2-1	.	TGTGCCAGCCTAAAGGGCAATGAGCAGTTCTTC	CASLKGNEQFF
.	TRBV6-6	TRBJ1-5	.	TGTGCCAGCAGTTGGACAGCTAGCAATCAGCCCCAGCATTTT	CASSWTASNQPQHF
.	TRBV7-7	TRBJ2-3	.	TGTGCTAGCAGCCCAACTCAAGGGGGGTGGGATACGCAGTATTTT	CASSPTQGGWDTQYF
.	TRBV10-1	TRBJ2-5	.	TGCGCCCTTCCCGCGGGACAGAAGGTTCTAGAGACCCAGTACTTC	CALPAGQKVLETQYF
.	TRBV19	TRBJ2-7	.	TGTGCCAGTAGTATAGATCTAGAAGGTTACGAGCAGTACTTC	CASSIDLEGYEQYF
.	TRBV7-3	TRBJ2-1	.	TGTGCCAGCAGCTTAGTTAATGAGCAGTTCTTC	CASSLVNEQFF
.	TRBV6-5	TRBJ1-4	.	TGTGCCAGAATGCCGCAAAAACTGTTTTTT	CARMPQKLFF
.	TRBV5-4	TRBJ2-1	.	TGTGCCAGCAGCTTGACGACGACCAATGAGCAGTTCTTC	CASSLTTTNEQFF
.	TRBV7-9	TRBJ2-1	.	TGTGCCAGCAGCCCACGTTCGGGGATTCCCTCCTACAATGAGCAGTTCTTC	CASSPRSGIPSYNEQFF
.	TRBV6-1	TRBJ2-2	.	TGTGCCAGCAGTGAATCTTTGGTTGACACCGGGGAGCTGTTTTTT	CASSESLVDTGELFF
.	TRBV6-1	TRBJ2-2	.	TGTGCCAGCAGTTTACAGGGTGGCACCGGGGAGCTGTTTTTT	CASSLQGGTGELFF
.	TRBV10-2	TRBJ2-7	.	TGCGCCAGCAGTGAGTCTGGGACTTCGGCCTACGAGCAGTACTTC	CASSESGTSAYEQYF
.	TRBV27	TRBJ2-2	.	TGTGCCAGCAGTTTCCGGGGACCGAACACCGGGGAGCTGTTTTTT	CASSFRGPNTGELFF
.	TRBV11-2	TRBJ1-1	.	TGTGCCAGCAGCTTAGTGAGGGGCACTGAAGCTTTCTTT	CASSLVRGTEAFF
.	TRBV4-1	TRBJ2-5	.	TGCGCCAGCAGCCAAGGGGCCCGGCCCGACGAGACCCAGTACTTC	CASSQGARPDETQYF
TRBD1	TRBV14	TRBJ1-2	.	TGTGCCAGCAGCCATCTGGACAGGTCGCTCTATGGCTACACCTTC	CASSHLDRSLYGYTF
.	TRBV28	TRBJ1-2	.	TGTGCCAGCAGTTTTTCCGGGCCTACAACCTCCACCTTC	CASSFSGPTTSTF
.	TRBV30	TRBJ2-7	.	TGTGCCTGGAGTGTTTCGGCGGCCACCCTTTACGAGCAGTACTTC	CAWSVSAATLYEQYF
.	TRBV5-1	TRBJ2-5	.	TGCGCCAGCAGCTTATTCTTGGGCGACGGGACCCAGTACTTC	CASSLFLGDGTQYF
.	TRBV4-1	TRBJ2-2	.	TGCGCCAGCAGCCGGACGATCACCGGGGAGCTGTTTTTT	CASSRTITGELFF
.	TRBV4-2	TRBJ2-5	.	TGTGCCAGCAGCTCCTGGACAGTCCAAGAGACCCAGTACTTC	CASSSWTVQETQYF
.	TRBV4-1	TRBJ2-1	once	TGCGCCAGCAGCCCCCCCGCCGGGGTATGGGGCAATGAGCAGTTCTTC	CASSPPAGVWGNEQFF
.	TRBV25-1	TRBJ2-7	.	TGTGCCAGCAGTGAAGTTCTGTCCTACGAGCAGTACTTC	CASSEVLSYEQYF
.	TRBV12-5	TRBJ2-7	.	TGTGCTAGTGGTTTGGCGCCGGACGAGCAGTACTTC	CASGLAPDEQYF
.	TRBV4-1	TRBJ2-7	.	TGCGCCAGCAGCCAAAGATACGGGTCCTCCTACGAGCAGTACTTC	CASSQRYGSSYEQYF
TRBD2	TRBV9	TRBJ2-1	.	TGTGCCAGCAGCCGACTAGCGGGGTTGGGTAATGAGCAGTTCTTC	CASSRLAGLGNEQFF
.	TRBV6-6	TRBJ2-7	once	TGTGCCAGCAGTTACTCCGGGGGGCCTCTCGGCTACGAGCAGTACTTC	CASSYSGGPLGYEQYF
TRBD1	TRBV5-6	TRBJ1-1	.	TGTGCCAGCAGCTCGACAGGGCCCTGGGAAGCTTTCTTT	CASSSTGPWEAFF
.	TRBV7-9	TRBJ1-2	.	TGTGCCAGCAGCCCGGTCCTGGGGGGATCCGGCTACACCTTC	CASSPVLGGSGYTF
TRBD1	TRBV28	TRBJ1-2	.	TGTGCCAGCACCTTCGAGGAGGGGGCTTCCCGCTACACCTTC	CASTFEEGASRYTF